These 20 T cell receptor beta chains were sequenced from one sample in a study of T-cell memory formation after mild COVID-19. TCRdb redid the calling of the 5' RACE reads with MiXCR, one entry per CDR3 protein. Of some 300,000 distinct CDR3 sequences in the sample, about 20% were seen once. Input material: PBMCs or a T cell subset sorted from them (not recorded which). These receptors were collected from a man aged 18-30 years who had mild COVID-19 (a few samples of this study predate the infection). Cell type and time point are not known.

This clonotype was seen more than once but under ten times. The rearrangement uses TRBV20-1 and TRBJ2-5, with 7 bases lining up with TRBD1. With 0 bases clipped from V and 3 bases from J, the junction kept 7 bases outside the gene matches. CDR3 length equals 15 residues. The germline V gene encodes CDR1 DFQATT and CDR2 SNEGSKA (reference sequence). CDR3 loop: CSARDAGTAKETQYF. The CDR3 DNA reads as TGCAGTGCTAGAGATGCCGGGACAGCTAAAGAGACCCAGTACTTC.

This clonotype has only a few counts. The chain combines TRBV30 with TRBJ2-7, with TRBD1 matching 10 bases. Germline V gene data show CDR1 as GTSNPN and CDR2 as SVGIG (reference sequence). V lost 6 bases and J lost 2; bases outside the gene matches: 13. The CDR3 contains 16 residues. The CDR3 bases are TGTGCCTGCCATTGGCTGAGACAGGGGGCGACCTACGAGCAGTACTTC. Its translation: CACHWLRQGATYEQYF.

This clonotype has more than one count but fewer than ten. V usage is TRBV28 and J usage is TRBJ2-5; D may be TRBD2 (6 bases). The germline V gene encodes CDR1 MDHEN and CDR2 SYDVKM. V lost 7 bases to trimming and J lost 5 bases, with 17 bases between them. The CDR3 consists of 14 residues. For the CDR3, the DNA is TGTGCCAGCACCTCGGGGGAAGGGAGGGAGACCCAGTACTTC. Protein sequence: CASTSGEGRETQYF.

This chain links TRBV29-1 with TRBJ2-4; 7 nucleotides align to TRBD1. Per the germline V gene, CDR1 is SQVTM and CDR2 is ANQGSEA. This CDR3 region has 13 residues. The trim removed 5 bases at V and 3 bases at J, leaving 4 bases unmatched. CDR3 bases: TGCAGCGTTACGTGGGACAGCAAAAACATTCAGTACTTC. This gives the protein CSVTWDSKNIQYF.

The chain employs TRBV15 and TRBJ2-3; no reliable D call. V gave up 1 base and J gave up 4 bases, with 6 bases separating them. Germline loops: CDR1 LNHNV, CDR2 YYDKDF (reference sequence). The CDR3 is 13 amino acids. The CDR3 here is CATSRVMSDTQYF. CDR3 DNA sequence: TGTGCCACCAGCAGAGTCATGTCAGATACGCAGTATTTT.

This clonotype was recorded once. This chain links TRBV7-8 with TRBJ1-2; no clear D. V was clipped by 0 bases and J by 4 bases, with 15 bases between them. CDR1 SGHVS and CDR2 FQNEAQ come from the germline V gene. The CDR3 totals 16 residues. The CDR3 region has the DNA TGTGCCAGCAGCTTAGCGCGTCTCGGCACTGGCTATGGCTACACCTTC. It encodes CASSLARLGTGYGYTF.

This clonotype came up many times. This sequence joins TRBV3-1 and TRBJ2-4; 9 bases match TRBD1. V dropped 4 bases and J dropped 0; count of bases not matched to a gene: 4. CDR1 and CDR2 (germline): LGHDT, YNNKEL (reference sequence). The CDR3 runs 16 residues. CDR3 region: CASSLGTGIAKNIQYF. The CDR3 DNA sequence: TGTGCCAGCAGCCTCGGGACAGGGATAGCCAAAAACATTCAGTACTTC.

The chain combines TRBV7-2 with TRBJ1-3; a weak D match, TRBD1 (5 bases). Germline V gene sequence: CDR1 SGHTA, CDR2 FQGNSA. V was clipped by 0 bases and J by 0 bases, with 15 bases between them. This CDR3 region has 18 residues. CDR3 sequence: CASSLALTVAFSGNTIYF. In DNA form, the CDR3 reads TGTGCCAGCAGCTTAGCCCTGACAGTAGCCTTCTCTGGAAACACCATATATTTT.

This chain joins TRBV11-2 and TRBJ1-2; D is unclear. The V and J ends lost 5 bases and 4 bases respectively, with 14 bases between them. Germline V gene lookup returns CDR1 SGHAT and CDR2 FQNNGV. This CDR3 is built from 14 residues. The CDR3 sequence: CASSLVAGFYGYTF. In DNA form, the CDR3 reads TGTGCCAGCAGCCTCGTGGCGGGATTCTATGGCTACACCTTC.

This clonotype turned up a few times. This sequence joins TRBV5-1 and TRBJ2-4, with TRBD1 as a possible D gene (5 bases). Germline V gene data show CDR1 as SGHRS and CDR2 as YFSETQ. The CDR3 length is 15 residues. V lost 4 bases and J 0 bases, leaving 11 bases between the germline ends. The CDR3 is CASSEGAPAKNIQYF. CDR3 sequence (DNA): TGCGCCAGCAGCGAAGGGGCCCCAGCCAAAAACATTCAGTACTTC.

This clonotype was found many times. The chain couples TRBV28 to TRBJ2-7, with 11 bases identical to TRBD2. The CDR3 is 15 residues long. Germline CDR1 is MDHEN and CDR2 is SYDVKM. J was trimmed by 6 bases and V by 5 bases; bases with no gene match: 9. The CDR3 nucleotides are TGTGCCAGCAGTCGTCTAGCGGGGGGTCCCGGCGAGCAGTACGTC. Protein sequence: CASSRLAGGPGEQYV.

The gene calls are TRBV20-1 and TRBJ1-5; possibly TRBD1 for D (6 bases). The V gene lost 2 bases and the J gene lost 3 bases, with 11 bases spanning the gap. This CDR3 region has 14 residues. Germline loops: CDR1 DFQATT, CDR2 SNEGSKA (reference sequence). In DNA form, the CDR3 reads TGCAGTGCTAGAAAACAGGGACCCAATCAGCCCCAGCATTTT. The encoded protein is CSARKQGPNQPQHF.

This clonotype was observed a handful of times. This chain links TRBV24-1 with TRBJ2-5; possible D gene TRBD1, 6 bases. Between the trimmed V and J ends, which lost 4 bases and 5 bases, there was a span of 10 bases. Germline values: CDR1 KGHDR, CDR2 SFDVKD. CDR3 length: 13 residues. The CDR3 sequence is CATSEGGVETQYF. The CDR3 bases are TGTGCCACCAGTGAAGGGGGAGTGGAGACCCAGTACTTC.

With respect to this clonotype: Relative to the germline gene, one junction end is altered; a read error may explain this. The CDR3 DNA sequence: TGTGCCAGCAGTGGTTCAATAGGCAATCAGCCCAAGCATTTT. Protein product: CASSGSIGNQPKHF. The gene calls are TRBV6-2 or TRBV6-3 and TRBJ1-5, with no clear D. Per the germline V gene, CDR1 is MNHEY and CDR2 is SVGEGT. The CDR3 extends over 14 amino acids.

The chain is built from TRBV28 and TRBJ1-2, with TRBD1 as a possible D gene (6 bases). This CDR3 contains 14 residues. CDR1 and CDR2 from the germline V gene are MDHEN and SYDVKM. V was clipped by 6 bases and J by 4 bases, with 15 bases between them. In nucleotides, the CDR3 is TGTGCCAGCAGATTGGTGACAGGTCGCTATGGCTACACCTTC. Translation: CASRLVTGRYGYTF.

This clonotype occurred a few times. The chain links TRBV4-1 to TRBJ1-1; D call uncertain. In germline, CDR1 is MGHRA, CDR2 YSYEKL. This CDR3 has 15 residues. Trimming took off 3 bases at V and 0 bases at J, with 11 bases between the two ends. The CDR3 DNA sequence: TGCGCCAGCAGCCATGACGACGGCTTGAACACTGAAGCTTTCTTT. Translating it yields CASSHDDGLNTEAFF.

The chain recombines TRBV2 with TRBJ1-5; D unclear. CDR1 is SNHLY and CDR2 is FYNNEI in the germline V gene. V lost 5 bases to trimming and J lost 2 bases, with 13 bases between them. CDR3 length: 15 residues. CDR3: CASSYLGEGNQPQHF. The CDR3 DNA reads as TGTGCCAGCAGTTACCTCGGGGAGGGCAATCAGCCCCAGCATTTT.

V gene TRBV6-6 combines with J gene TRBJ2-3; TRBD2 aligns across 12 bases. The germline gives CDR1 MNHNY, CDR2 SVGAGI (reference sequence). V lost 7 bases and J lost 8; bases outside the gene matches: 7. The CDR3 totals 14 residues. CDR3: CASTPTSGGSTQYF. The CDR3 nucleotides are TGTGCCAGCACCCCGACTAGCGGGGGTTCTACGCAGTATTTT.

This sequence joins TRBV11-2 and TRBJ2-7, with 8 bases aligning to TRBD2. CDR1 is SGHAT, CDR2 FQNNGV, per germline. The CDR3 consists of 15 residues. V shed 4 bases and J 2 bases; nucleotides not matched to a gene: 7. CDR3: CASSYSSGLAYEQYF. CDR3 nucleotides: TGTGCCAGCAGCTATTCTTCGGGACTAGCCTACGAGCAGTACTTC.

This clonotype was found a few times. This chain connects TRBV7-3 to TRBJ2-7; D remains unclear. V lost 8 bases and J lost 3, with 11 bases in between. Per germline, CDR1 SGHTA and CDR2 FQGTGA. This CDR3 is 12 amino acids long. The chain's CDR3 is CASWLSDYEQYV. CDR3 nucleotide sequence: TGTGCCAGCTGGCTCAGTGACTACGAGCAGTACGTC.